The 16 T cell receptor beta chains reported below all come from one sample, sequenced in a study of blood T cell repertoires in COVID-19. Libraries were prepared by immunoSEQ multiplex PCR; TCRdb keeps only in-frame clonotypes and omits some of them. The sample includes 55,000 to 75,000 clones, around 84% seen only once; the top ten take about 7%. Material: peripheral blood. These receptors were obtained from a human donor with active COVID-19. The donor label of this sample is uncertain.

The chain carries TRBV19 and TRBJ1-2; D ambiguous. V was cut by 2 bases and J by 2 bases, with 9 bases left in between. Germline V CDR1 and CDR2: LNHDA, SQIVND (reference sequence). This CDR3 contains 14 residues. The CDR3 region has the DNA TGTGCCAGTAGTATAACTCCTCTAAACTATGGCTACACCTTC. Protein sequence: CASSITPLNYGYTF.

This clone was counted a single time. The gene calls are TRBV20-1 and TRBJ2-1; TRBD2 matches 8 bases. The CDR3 length is 17 residues. Germline CDR1 is DFQATT and CDR2 is SNEGSKA (reference sequence). After removal of 3 bases from V and 9 bases from J, the junction contained 19 bases not matched to a gene. CDR3 amino acids: CSASTAGVYTGRGEQFF. As DNA, the CDR3 is TGCAGTGCTAGTACAGCGGGAGTGTATACGGGTCGCGGTGAGCAGTTCTTC.

This clone was observed a few times. This rearrangement joins TRBV7-9 to TRBJ2-7; 9 nucleotides match TRBD2. The CDR3 has 15 amino acids. The ends lost 6 bases at V and 2 bases at J; junction bases unmatched: 8. The germline V gene encodes CDR1 SEHNR and CDR2 FQNEAQ (reference sequence). CDR3 nucleotides: TGTGCCAGCAGTCGGCTAGCGGGAACCACCTACGAGCAGTACTTC. It translates to CASSRLAGTTYEQYF.

This rearrangement joins TRBV2 to TRBJ1-4; D uncertain. V lost 5 bases to trimming and J lost 5 bases, with 3 bases between them. The CDR3 consists of 11 residues. In germline, CDR1 is SNHLY, CDR2 FYNNEI. CDR3 nucleotides: TGTGCCAGCAGTTCAAATGAAAAACTGTTTTTT. This gives the protein CASSSNEKLFF. The full variable domain, in which reference TRBV2 and TRBJ1-4 provide the parts outside the CDR3, is EPEVTQTPSHQVTQMGQEVILRCVPISNHLYFYWYRQILGQKVEFLVSFYNNEISEKSEIFDDQFSVERPDGSNFTLKIRSTKLEDSAMYFCASSSNEKLFFGSGTQLSVL.

The chain couples TRBV5-6 to TRBJ2-7, with 9 bases identical to TRBD1. V shed 3 bases and J 6 bases; nucleotides not matched to a gene: 7. Germline loops: CDR1 SGHDT, CDR2 YYEEEE. This CDR3 has 14 amino acids. The DNA of the CDR3 is TGTGCCAGCAGCTGGGGACAGGGACTCGGCGAGCAGTACTTC. This codes for CASSWGQGLGEQYF.

The chain has TRBV15 and TRBJ1-3; 7 nucleotides agree with TRBD1. V lost 5 bases and J lost 8; bases outside the gene matches: 15. CDR1 LNHNV and CDR2 YYDKDF come from the germline V gene (reference sequence). The CDR3 spans 16 residues. CDR3 coding DNA: TGTGCCACCAGCGGGGGACAGCTCAGCCTTGGGGACACCATATATTTT. Protein sequence: CATSGGQLSLGDTIYF.

The CDR3 here is CAWSPGGSSTDTQYF. The DNA for the CDR3 is TGTGCCTGGAGTCCTGGAGGGTCCAGCACAGATACGCAGTATTTT. The chain links TRBV30 to TRBJ2-3, with D possibly matching TRBD2 (6 bases). The V gene lost 2 bases and the J gene lost 0 bases, with 12 bases spanning the gap. Germline V gene sequence: CDR1 GTSNPN, CDR2 SVGIG (reference sequence). This CDR3 is 15 amino acids long. Drawing the rest from reference TRBV30 and TRBJ2-3, the complete variable domain is SQTIHQWPATLVQPVGSPLSLECTVEGTSNPNLYWYRQAAGRGLQLLFYSVGIGQISSEVPQNLSASRPQDRQFILSSKKLLLSDSGFYLCAWSPGGSSTDTQYFGPGTRLTVL.

V gene TRBV28 combines with J gene TRBJ1-2; D is possibly TRBD1 (6 bases). This CDR3 is 15 amino acids long. Germline CDR1 is MDHEN and CDR2 is SYDVKM. V gave up 6 bases and J gave up 8 bases, with 22 bases separating them. The CDR3 region has the DNA TGTGCCAGCAGGGAACTGGGAACAGGGTTAGGCGGCTACACCTTC. It encodes CASRELGTGLGGYTF.

The chain carries TRBV27 and TRBJ2-4; 8 nucleotides line up with TRBD1. There are 14 residues in the CDR3. The germline CDR1 and CDR2 sequences are MNHEY and SMNVEV (reference sequence). V lost 6 bases and J lost 8; bases outside the gene matches: 9. The CDR3 sequence: CASSTDREVDIQYF. The CDR3 nucleotides are TGTGCCAGCAGCACGGACAGGGAGGTGGACATTCAGTACTTC.

The V and J genes are TRBV5-1 and TRBJ2-3; possibly TRBD1 for D (6 bases). V gave up 3 bases and J gave up 2 bases, with 16 bases separating them. CDR3 length: 16 amino acids. Germline-derived CDR1 and CDR2 are SGHRS and YFSETQ. For the CDR3, the DNA is TGCGCCAGCAGCTCGGATCCACAGGGTTTCACAGATACGCAGTATTTT. Its protein product is CASSSDPQGFTDTQYF.

The CDR3 loop reads CASRWTELSYEQYF. The CDR3 nucleotides are TGTGCCAGCAGATGGACAGAACTTTCCTACGAGCAGTACTTC. V usage is TRBV6-5 and J usage is TRBJ2-7; a possible D gene is TRBD1 (6 bases). CDR1 is MNHEY and CDR2 is SVGAGI in the germline V gene. V shed 6 bases and J shed 1 base, with 13 bases lying between them. The CDR3 consists of 14 residues.

This clone came up once. V is TRBV5-1 and J is TRBJ1-6; the D is unclear. This CDR3 is 14 amino acids long. Trimming stripped 6 bases from V and 3 bases from J, with 10 bases between. Germline V gene data show CDR1 as SGHRS and CDR2 as YFSETQ. CDR3 coding DNA: TGCGCCAGCACCCGGGAAAACTATAATTCACCCCTCCACTTT. The encoded protein is CASTRENYNSPLHF.

This rearrangement joins TRBV7-3 to TRBJ2-1; 7 positions agree with TRBD2. The trim removed 1 base at V and 5 bases at J, leaving 8 bases unmatched. The CDR3 totals 16 residues. Germline values: CDR1 SGHTA, CDR2 FQGTGA. The CDR3 loop reads CASSLNAGEGHNEQFF. The CDR3 DNA reads TGTGCCAGCAGCTTAAATGCGGGAGAGGGACACAATGAGCAGTTCTTC.

This chain uses TRBV7-8 with TRBJ2-3; TRBD2 aligns across 10 bases. In germline, CDR1 is SGHVS, CDR2 FQNEAQ. The junction had 7 bases not matched to a gene; V was cut back by 2 bases and J by 5 bases. The CDR3 consists of 16 residues. In DNA, the CDR3 is TGTGCCAGCAGCTTACGAAGCGGGGGGGTTAAAGATACGCAGTATTTT. Residues: CASSLRSGGVKDTQYF.

The chain combines TRBV3-1 (or the pseudogene TRBV3-2) with TRBJ1-6, with D possibly matching TRBD1 (5 bases). The V gene's germline CDR1 is LGHDT and CDR2 YNNKEL (reference sequence). With 3 bases removed from V and 8 bases from J, the gap between germline ends came to 8 bases. CDR3 length equals 13 residues. The CDR3 DNA reads as TGTGCCAGCAGCCACCCGGGGGATTCACCCCTCCACTTT. Its translation is CASSHPGDSPLHF.

The chain has TRBV5-1 and TRBJ2-2, with 11 bases aligning to TRBD2. Germline values: CDR1 SGHRS, CDR2 YFSETQ. V shed 4 bases, J shed 2 bases, and the junction held 4 bases outside the gene matches. This CDR3 is built from 16 residues. As DNA, the CDR3 is TGCGCCAGCAGCGTTAGCGGGGGGGATAACACCGGGGAGCTGTTTTTT. Protein: CASSVSGGDNTGELFF.